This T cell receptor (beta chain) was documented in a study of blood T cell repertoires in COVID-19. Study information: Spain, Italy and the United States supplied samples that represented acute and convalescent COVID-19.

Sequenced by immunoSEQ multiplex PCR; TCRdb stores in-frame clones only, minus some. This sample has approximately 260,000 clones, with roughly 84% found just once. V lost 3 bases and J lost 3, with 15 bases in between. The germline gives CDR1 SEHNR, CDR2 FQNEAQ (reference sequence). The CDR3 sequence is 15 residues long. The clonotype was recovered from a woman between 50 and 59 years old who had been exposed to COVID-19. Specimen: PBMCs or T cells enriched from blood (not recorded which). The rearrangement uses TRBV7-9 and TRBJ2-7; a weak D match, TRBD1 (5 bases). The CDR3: CASSFKFDSYYEQYF. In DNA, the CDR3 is TGTGCCAGCAGCTTTAAATTTGACAGCTACTACGAGCAGTACTTC.